Shown below are 10 T cell receptor beta chains from a single sample sequenced in a study of post-analysis software for immune sequencing data. No antigens are known for them. Study results and caveats: Several TRBV segments (TRBV5-6, TRBV5-1 and TRBV20-1 among them) occurred more frequently in patients than in controls.

TCR beta cDNA libraries included unique molecular identifiers. TCRdb processed the PCR reads anew with MiXCR; each CDR3 protein has one entry. Counted here are about 540,000 distinct CDR3 sequences, less than 40% occurring once; the ten biggest clones make up roughly 6%. The sequenced material came from blood. The receptors stem from a girl between 2 and 17 years old with multiple sclerosis.

This clonotype was seen only a few times. The CDR3, as DNA: TGTGCCAGCAGTCGCCCCGGCAGGGTGCCTGGCTACACCTTC. This translates into CASSRPGRVPGYTF. The chain has TRBV6-1 and TRBJ1-2, with D perhaps matching TRBD1 (5 bases). Germline V CDR1 and CDR2: MNHNS, SASEGT. The CDR3 is made up of 14 amino acids. The V end lost 5 bases, the J end lost 7 bases, and 17 bases lay between the germline ends.

This chain joins TRBV7-2 and TRBJ1-2; D call uncertain. The CDR3 totals 14 residues. V lost 1 base to trimming and J lost 4 bases, with 10 bases between them. Germline CDR1 and CDR2: SGHTA and FQGNSA. In DNA form, the CDR3 reads TGTGCCAGCAGCTTAGTGGGCTATCTCTATGGCTACACCTTC. Translation gives CASSLVGYLYGYTF.

The CDR3 reads CASSHPERGSRTEAFF. The CDR3 DNA follows: TGTGCCAGCAGCCACCCCGAAAGGGGTTCGAGAACTGAAGCTTTCTTT. The chain recombines TRBV3-1 with TRBJ1-1; D may be TRBD1 (5 bases). Germline assignment: CDR1 LGHDT and CDR2 YNNKEL (reference sequence). V was trimmed by 3 bases and J by 5 bases, leaving 19 bases between them. CDR3 length: 16 amino acids.

The J gene is TRBJ2-3, the V gene TRBV10-3; 11 positions match TRBD2. CDR3 length: 13 amino acids. V lost 11 bases to trimming and J lost 2 bases; unmatched junction nucleotides: 3. CDR1 ENHRY and CDR2 SYGVKD come from the germline V gene. DNA of the CDR3: TGTGCCGCGGGACTAGCGGACACAGATACGCAGTATTTT. Translated: CAAGLADTDTQYF.

The V gene is TRBV15, the J gene TRBJ2-1, with a tentative D call TRBD1 (5 bases). The CDR3 sequence is 14 residues long. Trimming stripped 3 bases from V and 4 bases from J, with 10 bases between. The germline CDR1 and CDR2 sequences are LNHNV and YYDKDF (reference sequence). CDR3 sequence reads: CATSRDTAYNEQFF. CDR3 in DNA: TGTGCCACCAGCAGGGACACGGCTTACAATGAGCAGTTCTTC. Variable domain in full (rest from reference TRBV15 and TRBJ2-1): DAMVIQNPRYQVTQFGKPVTLSCSQTLNHNVMYWYQQKSSQAPKLLFHYYDKDFNNEADTPDNFQSRRPNTSFCFLDIRSPGLGDTAMYLCATSRDTAYNEQFFGPGTRLTVL.

Turning to this clonotype: The junction and the germline gene differ at one end; a read error may be behind it. J is TRBJ2-4 and V is TRBV20-1; D unclear. The CDR3 contains 13 residues. The germline gives CDR1 DFQATT, CDR2 SNEGSKA (reference sequence). This chain's CDR3 is CSARMDGKNIQYF. In DNA, the CDR3 is TGTAGTGCTAGAATGGATGGCAAAAACATTCAGTACTTC.

The rearrangement uses TRBV29-1 and TRBJ2-7; D is possibly TRBD1 (5 bases). V was shortened by 3 bases and J by 3 bases, with 18 bases between the two germline ends. This CDR3 contains 15 residues. Per germline, CDR1 SQVTM and CDR2 ANQGSEA. The CDR3 sequence: CSVDTHDRYGYEQYF. CDR3 nucleotides: TGCAGCGTTGATACACACGACAGATACGGCTACGAGCAGTACTTC.

The V and J genes are TRBV5-1 and TRBJ2-1; 15 bases align to TRBD2. This CDR3 is 15 amino acids long. Trimming cost V 4 bases and J 9 bases; bases outside gene matches: 5. Germline V gene lookup returns CDR1 SGHRS and CDR2 YFSETQ. CDR3 amino acids: CASSALGLAGGEQFF. CDR3 DNA: TGCGCCAGCAGCGCCTTGGGACTAGCGGGGGGTGAGCAGTTCTTC.

The rearrangement links TRBV19 to TRBJ1-5; D is perhaps TRBD1 (5 bases). Trimming pared 4 bases from V and 8 bases from J, leaving 12 bases between. The length of the CDR3 is 13 residues. Germline CDR1 is LNHDA and CDR2 is SQIVND (reference sequence). This chain's CDR3 is CASSTAGPKPQHF. The CDR3 bases are TGTGCCAGTAGTACGGCAGGGCCAAAGCCCCAGCATTTT.

V is TRBV4-1 and J is TRBJ2-5; D not certain. The germline V gene has CDR1 MGHRA and CDR2 YSYEKL. V gave up 4 bases and J gave up 1 base, with 13 bases separating them. There are 15 residues in the CDR3. The CDR3, as DNA: TGCGCCAGCAGCCCACACGACGATCCCCAAGAGACCCAGTACTTC. Translation gives CASSPHDDPQETQYF.